The next 9 T cell receptor beta chains were all read from a single sample in a study of blood T cell repertoires in COVID-19. Sequencing was performed with immunoSEQ multiplex PCR; in TCRdb, only in-frame clones are kept and a portion is missing. Among about 250,000 clones, about 87% were seen once, and the ten largest hold over 2.5%. The sample taken for sequencing was PBMCs or T cells enriched from blood (not recorded which). These receptors were collected from a woman aged 40 to 50 who had been exposed to COVID-19.

Regarding this clone: The junction and the germline gene differ at one end; a read error may be behind it. The CDR3 nucleotides read TGTGCCAGCAGCCCAGGGACTGGTGGAAACACCATATATTTT. Protein: CASSPGTGGNTIYF. The chain has TRBV5-1 and TRBJ1-3, with a possible D match to TRBD1 (5 bases). The CDR3 loop spans 14 amino acids. Germline lookup yields CDR1 SGHRS and CDR2 YFSETQ.

This chain connects TRBV18 to TRBJ2-7; tentatively, D is TRBD2 (6 bases). Trimming removed 2 bases from V and 0 bases from J, with 11 bases in between. This CDR3 is 15 amino acids long. Germline V gives CDR1 KGHSH, CDR2 LQKENI. The CDR3 here is CASSPGAGYSYEQYF. The CDR3 coding sequence is TGTGCCAGCTCACCAGGGGCGGGATACTCCTACGAGCAGTACTTC.

The chain is built from TRBV4-1 and TRBJ2-1; D might be TRBD1 (6 bases). V shed 2 bases and J shed 5 bases, with 16 bases lying between them. This CDR3 comprises 16 residues. In germline, CDR1 is MGHRA, CDR2 YSYEKL. This CDR3 is CASSQLSRGSHNEQFF. In DNA form, the CDR3 reads TGCGCCAGCAGCCAACTATCGAGGGGGTCCCACAATGAGCAGTTCTTC.

This chain connects TRBV27 to TRBJ1-2; D may be TRBD1 (6 bases). This CDR3 has 14 residues. V lost 2 bases, J lost 6 bases, and 13 bases lay in between. CDR1 is MNHEY and CDR2 is SMNVEV in the germline V gene (reference sequence). In DNA, the CDR3 is TGTGCCAGCAGTTTAGTACAGGGTTTTGATGGCTACACCTTC. Its translation is CASSLVQGFDGYTF.

The genes are TRBV9 and TRBJ2-6; no clear D gene. CDR3 length: 16 amino acids. The V and J ends lost 4 bases and 0 bases respectively, with 11 bases between them. In germline, CDR1 is SGDLS, CDR2 YYNGEE. CDR3 nucleotides: TGTGCCAGCAGCCCCCGAGGTTCCTCTGGGGCCAACGTCCTGACTTTC. This translates into CASSPRGSSGANVLTF.

The rearrangement joins TRBV23-1 to TRBJ1-2; TRBD1 aligns across 7 bases. TRBV23-1 is treated as an ORF (open reading frame) with a function not yet certain. The V segment lost 1 base and the J segment 10 bases; nucleotides outside the gene matches: 12. The CDR3 consists of 15 residues. The DNA for the CDR3 is TGCGCCAGCAGTCAATATGCCGGGACAGCCACGAACTACACCTTC. Encoded protein: CASSQYAGTATNYTF.

The table lists this clone with a few counts. This chain joins TRBV6-1 and TRBJ1-2; D remains ambiguous. The V end lost 0 bases, the J end lost 6 bases, and 8 bases lay between the germline ends. In germline, CDR1 is MNHNS, CDR2 SASEGT. The CDR3 sequence is 13 residues long. CDR3 amino acids: CASSEAISDGYTF. The CDR3 bases are TGTGCCAGCAGTGAAGCAATATCTGATGGCTACACCTTC.

This clone was recorded once. V is TRBV18 and J is TRBJ1-1; 10 bases line up with TRBD1. The CDR3 is 14 amino acids. Germline values: CDR1 KGHSH, CDR2 LQKENI. Trimming removed 6 bases from V and 3 bases from J; junction bases left unmatched: 4. CDR3 sequence: CASSLTGGDTEAFF. CDR3 nucleotide sequence: TGTGCCAGCTCGCTGACAGGGGGCGACACTGAAGCTTTCTTT.

This sequence joins TRBV30 and TRBJ2-7, with TRBD1 identical over 8 bases. The germline V gene has CDR1 GTSNPN and CDR2 SVGIG (reference sequence). V lost 0 bases, J lost 4 bases, and 5 bases stayed unmatched. This CDR3 spans 14 amino acids. As DNA, the CDR3 is TGTGCCTGGAGTGTACGGCAGGGGGCGTACGAGCAGTACTTC. Residues: CAWSVRQGAYEQYF.